Included here is one TCR beta chain sequence, with context. Looked up from germline, CDR1 is SGHRS and CDR2 is YFSETQ. The germline V and J ends were trimmed by 4 bases and 1 base, with 16 bases remaining between them. This CDR3 has 16 amino acids. The authors divided CD4+ cells into CD45RA+ naive and CD45RA-negative memory subsets. This sample is drawn from a study of shared clonotypes between healthy human individuals. This table comes from immunoSEQ multiplex PCR, and its TCRdb copy is limited to in-frame clones, with some not included. The sample carries 180,000 or so clones, approximately 92% recorded once.

This rearrangement joins TRBV5-1 to TRBJ2-3; D might be TRBD1 or TRBD2, each matching 5 bases. The clonotype was recovered from a woman aged 25 to 39 in good health. Sequencing used naive CD4+ T cells sorted from blood. The subset here: CD45RA+ positively selected. The CDR3 sequence: CASSLGTPDGTDTQYF. CDR3 in DNA: TGCGCCAGCAGCCTAGGGACCCCAGATGGCACAGATACGCAGTATTTT.